This TCR beta chain stems from a study of CD8+CD57+ T cells in acquired aplastic anemia. Study-wide background: Mean yield of DNA from sorted CD4+ and CD8+ cells was approximately 3 ug. Findings and caveats of the study: It was found that roughly 29 CD8+ CDR3 sequences were shared between patients and controls.

CDR1 is LNHNV, CDR2 YYDKDF, per germline (reference sequence). Germline trimming cut 1 base from V and 4 bases from J; bases unmatched to any gene: 7. This CDR3 region has 17 residues. The TCR beta profiling, which covered VDJ combination and CDR3 sequence, was carried out using genomic DNA as the template. TCRdb independently ran MiXCR on the reads; one entry per CDR3 protein. There are roughly 260,000 distinct CDR3 sequences in the sample; 40% to 50% occur only once, and 6.5% to 8% lies in the top ten. Patients picked for sequencing had shown CD8+CD57+ cell expansion detected by flow cytometry. The cohort consisted entirely of patients having severe acquired aplastic anemia. Only one count was recorded for this clonotype. What it binds is unknown.

The receptor's source is a human donor with aplastic anemia. Sample: sorted CD4+, CD8+, or CD8+CD57+ T cells (not recorded which) from PBMCs. This chain links TRBV15 with TRBJ2-3; 11 nucleotides line up with TRBD2. CDR3 sequence (DNA): TGTGCCACCAGCAGAGTGTTAGGTAGCGGGGGGGCAGATACGCAGTATTTT. Translated, it gives CATSRVLGSGGADTQYF.